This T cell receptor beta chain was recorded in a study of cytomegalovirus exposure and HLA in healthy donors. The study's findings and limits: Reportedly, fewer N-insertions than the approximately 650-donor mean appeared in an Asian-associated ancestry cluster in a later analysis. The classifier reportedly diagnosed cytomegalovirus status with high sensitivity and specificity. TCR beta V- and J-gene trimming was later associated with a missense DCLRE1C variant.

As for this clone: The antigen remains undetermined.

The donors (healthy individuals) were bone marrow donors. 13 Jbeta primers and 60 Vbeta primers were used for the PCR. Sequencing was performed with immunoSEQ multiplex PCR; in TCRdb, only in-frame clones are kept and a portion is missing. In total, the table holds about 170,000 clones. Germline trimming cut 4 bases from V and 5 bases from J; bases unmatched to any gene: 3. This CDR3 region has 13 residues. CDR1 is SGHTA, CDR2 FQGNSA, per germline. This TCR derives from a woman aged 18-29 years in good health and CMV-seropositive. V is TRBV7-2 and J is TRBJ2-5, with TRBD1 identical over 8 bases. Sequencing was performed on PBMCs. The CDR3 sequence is CASSSDREETQYF. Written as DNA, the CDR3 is TGTGCCAGCAGCTCGGACAGGGAGGAGACCCAGTACTTC.